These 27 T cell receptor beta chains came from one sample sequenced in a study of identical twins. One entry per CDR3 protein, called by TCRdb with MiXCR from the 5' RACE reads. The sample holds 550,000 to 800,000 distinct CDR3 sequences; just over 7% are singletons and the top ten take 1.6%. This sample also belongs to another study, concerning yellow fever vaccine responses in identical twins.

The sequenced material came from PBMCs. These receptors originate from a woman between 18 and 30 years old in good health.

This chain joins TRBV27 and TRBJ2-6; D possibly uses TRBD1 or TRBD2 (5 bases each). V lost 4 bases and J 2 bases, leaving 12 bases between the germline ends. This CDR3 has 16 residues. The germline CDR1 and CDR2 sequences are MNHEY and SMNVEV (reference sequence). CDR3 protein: CASSSVRGAGANVLTF. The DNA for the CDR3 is TGTGCCAGCAGTTCAGTTAGAGGGGCTGGGGCCAACGTCCTGACTTTC. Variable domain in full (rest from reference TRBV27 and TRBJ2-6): EAQVTQNPRYLITVTGKKLTVTCSQNMNHEYMSWYRQDPGLGLRQIYYSMNVEVTDKGDVPEGYKVSRKEKRNFPLILESPSPNQTSLYFCASSSVRGAGANVLTFGAGSRLTVL.

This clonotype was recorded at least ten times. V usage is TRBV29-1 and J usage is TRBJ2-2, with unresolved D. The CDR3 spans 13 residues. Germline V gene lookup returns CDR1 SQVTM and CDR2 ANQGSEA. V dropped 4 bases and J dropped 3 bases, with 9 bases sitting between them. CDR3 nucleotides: TGCAGCGTTGTCCAGTTGGACACCGGGGAGCTGTTTTTT. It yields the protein CSVVQLDTGELFF.

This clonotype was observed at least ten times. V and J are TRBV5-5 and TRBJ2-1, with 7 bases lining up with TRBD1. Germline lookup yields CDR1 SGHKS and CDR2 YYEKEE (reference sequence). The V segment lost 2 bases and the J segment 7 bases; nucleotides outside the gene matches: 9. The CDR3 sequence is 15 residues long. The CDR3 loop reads CASSFLGGARNEQFF. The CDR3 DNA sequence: TGTGCCAGCAGCTTTTTAGGGGGCGCAAGGAATGAGCAGTTCTTC.

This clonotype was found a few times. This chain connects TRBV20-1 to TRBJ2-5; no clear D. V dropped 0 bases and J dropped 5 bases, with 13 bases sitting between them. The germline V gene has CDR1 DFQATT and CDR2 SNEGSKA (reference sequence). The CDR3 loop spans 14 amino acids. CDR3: CSARDTGRGETQYF. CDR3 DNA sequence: TGCAGTGCTAGAGACACGGGCCGTGGGGAGACCCAGTACTTC.

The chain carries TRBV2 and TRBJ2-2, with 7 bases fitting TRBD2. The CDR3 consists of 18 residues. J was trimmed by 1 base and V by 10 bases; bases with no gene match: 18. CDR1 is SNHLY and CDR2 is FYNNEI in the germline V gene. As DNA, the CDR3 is TGTGCCATCTGTTTAGGCGGGAGACTACCTAAGAACACCGGGGAGCTGTTTTTT. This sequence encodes CAICLGGRLPKNTGELFF.

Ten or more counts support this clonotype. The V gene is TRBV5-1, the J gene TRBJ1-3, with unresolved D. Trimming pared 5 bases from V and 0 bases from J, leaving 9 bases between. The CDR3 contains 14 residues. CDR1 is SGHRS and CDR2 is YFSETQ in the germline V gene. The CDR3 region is CASSLDPSGNTIYF. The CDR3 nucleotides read TGCGCCAGCAGTCTTGACCCCTCTGGAAACACCATATATTTT.

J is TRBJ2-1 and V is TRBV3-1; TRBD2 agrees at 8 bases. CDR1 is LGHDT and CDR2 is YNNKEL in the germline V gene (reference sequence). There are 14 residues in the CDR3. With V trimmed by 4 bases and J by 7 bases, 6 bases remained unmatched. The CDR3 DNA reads TGTGCCAGCAGCCCACGGGGGGGGAATAATGAGCAGTTCTTC. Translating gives CASSPRGGNNEQFF.

The CDR3 DNA reads as TGTGCCAGCAGCCCTGGACTAGCGGAGGTCAATGAGCAGTTCTTC. Its protein is CASSPGLAEVNEQFF. V is TRBV6-1 and J is TRBJ2-1; 10 bases align to TRBD2. CDR1 is MNHNS, CDR2 SASEGT, per germline. J was trimmed by 6 bases and V by 6 bases; bases with no gene match: 8. This CDR3 has 15 amino acids.

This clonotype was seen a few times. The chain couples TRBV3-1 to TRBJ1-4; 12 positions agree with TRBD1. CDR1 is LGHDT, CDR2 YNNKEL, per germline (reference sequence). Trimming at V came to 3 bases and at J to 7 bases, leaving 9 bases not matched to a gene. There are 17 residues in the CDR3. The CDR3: CASSHPGQGARAEKLFF. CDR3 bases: TGTGCCAGCAGCCACCCGGGACAGGGGGCGCGGGCTGAAAAACTGTTTTTT. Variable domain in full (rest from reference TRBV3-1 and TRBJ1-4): DTAVSQTPKYLVTQMGNDKSIKCEQNLGHDTMYWYKQDSKKFLKIMFSYNNKELIINETVPNRFSPKSPDKAHLNLHINSLELGDSAVYFCASSHPGQGARAEKLFFGSGTQLSVL.

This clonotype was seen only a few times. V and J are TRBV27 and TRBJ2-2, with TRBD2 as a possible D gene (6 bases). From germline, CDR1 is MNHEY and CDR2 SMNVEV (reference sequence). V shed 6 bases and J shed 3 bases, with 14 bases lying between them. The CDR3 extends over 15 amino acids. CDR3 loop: CASRPGLIDTGELFF. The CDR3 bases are TGTGCCAGCAGACCGGGACTCATCGACACCGGGGAGCTGTTTTTT.

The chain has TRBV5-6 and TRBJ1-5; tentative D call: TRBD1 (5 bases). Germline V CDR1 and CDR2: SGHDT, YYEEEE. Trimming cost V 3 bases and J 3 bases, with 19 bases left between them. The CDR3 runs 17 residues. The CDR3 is CASSSLNGGQNNQPQHF. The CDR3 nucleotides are TGTGCCAGCAGCTCCTTGAACGGGGGTCAGAACAATCAGCCCCAGCATTTT.

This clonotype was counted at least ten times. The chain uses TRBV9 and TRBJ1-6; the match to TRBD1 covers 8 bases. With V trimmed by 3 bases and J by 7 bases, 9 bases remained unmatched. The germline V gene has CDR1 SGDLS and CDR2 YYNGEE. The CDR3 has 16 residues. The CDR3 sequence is CASSEETGALNSPLHF. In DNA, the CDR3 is TGTGCCAGCAGCGAGGAGACAGGGGCGTTGAATTCACCCCTCCACTTT.

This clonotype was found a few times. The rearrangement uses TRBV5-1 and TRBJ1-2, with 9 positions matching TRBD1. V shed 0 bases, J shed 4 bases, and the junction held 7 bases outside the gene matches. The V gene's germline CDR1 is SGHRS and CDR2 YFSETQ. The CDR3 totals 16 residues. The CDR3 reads CASSLAGTGLRYGYTF. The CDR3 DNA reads TGCGCCAGCAGCTTGGCCGGGACAGGGCTCCGCTATGGCTACACCTTC.

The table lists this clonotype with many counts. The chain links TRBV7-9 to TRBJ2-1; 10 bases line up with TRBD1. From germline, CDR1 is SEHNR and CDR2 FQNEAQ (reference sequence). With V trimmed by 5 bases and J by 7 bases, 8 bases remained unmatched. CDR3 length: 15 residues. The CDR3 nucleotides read TGTGCCAGCAGCCCAGACAGGGGGCGCCGAAATGAGCAGTTCTTC. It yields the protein CASSPDRGRRNEQFF.

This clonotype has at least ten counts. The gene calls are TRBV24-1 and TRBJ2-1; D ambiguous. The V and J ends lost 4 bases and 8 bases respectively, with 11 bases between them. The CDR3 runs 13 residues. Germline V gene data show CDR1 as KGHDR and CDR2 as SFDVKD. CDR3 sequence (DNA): TGTGCCACCAGTGAAGTGGATGGGTATGAGCAGTTCTTC. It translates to CATSEVDGYEQFF.

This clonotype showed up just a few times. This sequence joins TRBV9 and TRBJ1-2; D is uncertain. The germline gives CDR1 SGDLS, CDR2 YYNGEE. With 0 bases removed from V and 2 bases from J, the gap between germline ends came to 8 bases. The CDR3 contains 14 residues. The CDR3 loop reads CASSVGALNYGYTF. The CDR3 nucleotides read TGTGCCAGCAGCGTAGGGGCACTGAACTATGGCTACACCTTC.

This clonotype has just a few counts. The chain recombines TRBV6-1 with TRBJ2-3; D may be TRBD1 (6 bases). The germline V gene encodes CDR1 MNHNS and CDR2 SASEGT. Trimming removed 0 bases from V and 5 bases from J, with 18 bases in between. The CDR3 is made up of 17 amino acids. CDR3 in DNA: TGTGCCAGCAGTGAAGCGCTTACTCTCCGAGGGGGAGATACGCAGTATTTT. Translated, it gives CASSEALTLRGGDTQYF.

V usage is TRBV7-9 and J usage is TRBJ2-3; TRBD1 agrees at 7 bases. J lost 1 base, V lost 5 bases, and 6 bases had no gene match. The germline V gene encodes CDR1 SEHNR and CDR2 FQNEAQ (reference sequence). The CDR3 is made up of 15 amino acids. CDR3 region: CASSTGQAGTDTQYF. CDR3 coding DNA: TGTGCCAGCAGCACCGGACAGGCGGGCACAGATACGCAGTATTTT.

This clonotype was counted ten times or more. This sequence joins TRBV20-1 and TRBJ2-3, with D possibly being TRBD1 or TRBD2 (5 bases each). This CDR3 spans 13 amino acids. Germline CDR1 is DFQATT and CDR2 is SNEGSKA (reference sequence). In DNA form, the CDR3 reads TGCAGCTGCCGGGACCATGAGGGAGATACGCAGTATTTT. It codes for CSCRDHEGDTQYF.

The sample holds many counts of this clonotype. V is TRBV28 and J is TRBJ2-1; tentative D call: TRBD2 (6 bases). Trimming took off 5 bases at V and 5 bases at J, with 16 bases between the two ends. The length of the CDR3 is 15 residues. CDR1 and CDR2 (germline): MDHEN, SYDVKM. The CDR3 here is CASSPVASANNEQFF. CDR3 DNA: TGTGCCAGCAGTCCCGTGGCTAGCGCTAACAATGAGCAGTTCTTC.

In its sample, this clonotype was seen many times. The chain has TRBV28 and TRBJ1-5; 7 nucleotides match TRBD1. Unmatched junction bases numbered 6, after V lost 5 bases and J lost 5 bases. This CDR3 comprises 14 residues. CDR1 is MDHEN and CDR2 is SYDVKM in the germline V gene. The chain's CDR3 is CASSPGTGDQPQHF. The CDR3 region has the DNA TGTGCCAGCAGTCCGGGAACAGGGGATCAGCCCCAGCATTTT.

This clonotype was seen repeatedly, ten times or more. The CDR3 coding sequence is TGTGCCAGCAGCCAAAAAGGGAGGGCCAAGACCCAGTACTTC. It encodes CASSQKGRAKTQYF. The chain combines TRBV3-1 with TRBJ2-5; 7 bases agree with TRBD2. The germline V gene has CDR1 LGHDT and CDR2 YNNKEL (reference sequence). With V trimmed by 2 bases and J by 6 bases, 6 bases remained unmatched. CDR3 size: 14 residues.

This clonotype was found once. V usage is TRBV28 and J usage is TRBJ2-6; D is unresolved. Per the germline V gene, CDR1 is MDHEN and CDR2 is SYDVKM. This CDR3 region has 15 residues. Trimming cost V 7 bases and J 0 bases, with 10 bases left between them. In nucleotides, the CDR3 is TGTGCCAGCAAAAAACCCCGCTCTGGGGCCAACGTCCTGACTTTC. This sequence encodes CASKKPRSGANVLTF. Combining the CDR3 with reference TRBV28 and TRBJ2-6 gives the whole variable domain DVKVTQSSRYLVKRTGEKVFLECVQDMDHENMFWYRQDPGLGLRLIYFSYDVKMKEKGDIPEGYSVSREKKERFSLILESASTNQTSMYLCASKKPRSGANVLTFGAGSRLTVL.

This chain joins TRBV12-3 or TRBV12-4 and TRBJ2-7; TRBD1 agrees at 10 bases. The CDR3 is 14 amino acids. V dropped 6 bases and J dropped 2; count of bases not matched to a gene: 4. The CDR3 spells CASRGQGGAYEQYF. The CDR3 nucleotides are TGTGCCAGCAGAGGACAGGGGGGGGCCTACGAGCAGTACTTC.

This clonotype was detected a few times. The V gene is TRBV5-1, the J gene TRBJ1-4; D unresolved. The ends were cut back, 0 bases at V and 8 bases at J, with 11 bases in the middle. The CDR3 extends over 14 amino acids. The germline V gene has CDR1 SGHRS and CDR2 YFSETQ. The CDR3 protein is CASSLGKGKEKLFF. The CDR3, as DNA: TGCGCCAGCAGCTTGGGAAAGGGAAAGGAAAAACTGTTTTTT. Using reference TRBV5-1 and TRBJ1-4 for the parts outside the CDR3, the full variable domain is KAGVTQTPRYLIKTRGQQVTLSCSPISGHRSVSWYQQTPGQGLQFLFEYFSETQRNKGNFPGRFSGRQFSNSRSEMNVSTLELGDSALYLCASSLGKGKEKLFFGSGTQLSVL.

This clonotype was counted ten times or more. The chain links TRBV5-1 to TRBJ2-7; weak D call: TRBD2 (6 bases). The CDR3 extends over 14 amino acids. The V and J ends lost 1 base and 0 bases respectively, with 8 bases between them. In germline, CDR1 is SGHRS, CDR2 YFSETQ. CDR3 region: CASSLSSASYEQYF. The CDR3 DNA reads TGCGCCAGCAGCTTGTCTAGCGCCTCCTACGAGCAGTACTTC.

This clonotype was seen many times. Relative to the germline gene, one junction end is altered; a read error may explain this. In nucleotides, the CDR3 is TGTGCCAGCAGCTTAGGGAGGGGGTCCTCCAATGAGCAGTTCTTC. This gives the protein CASSLGRGSSNEQFF. The chain combines TRBV7-7 with TRBJ2-1; the D call may be TRBD1 or TRBD2 (6 bases each). This CDR3 is built from 15 residues. Per germline, CDR1 SSHAT and CDR2 FNYEAQ (reference sequence).